The T cell receptor beta chain under discussion was sequenced for a study of technical replicates of blood from several donors. Per the germline V gene, CDR1 is WSHSY and CDR2 is SAAADI. The CDR3 is 17 amino acids. With V trimmed by 2 bases and J by 2 bases, 9 bases remained unmatched. Sequencing was performed with immunoSEQ multiplex PCR; in TCRdb, only in-frame clones are kept and a portion is missing. The table lists about 88,000 clones, over 90% of them singletons. The chain has TRBV10-2 and TRBJ2-5; 9 nucleotides align to TRBD2. Specimen: T cells isolated from PBMCs. The TCR originated in a human donor in good health. CDR3 in amino acids: CASSEVAGGIAQETQYF. The CDR3 coding sequence is TGCGCCAGCAGTGAGGTGGCGGGAGGGATTGCACAAGAGACCCAGTACTTC.